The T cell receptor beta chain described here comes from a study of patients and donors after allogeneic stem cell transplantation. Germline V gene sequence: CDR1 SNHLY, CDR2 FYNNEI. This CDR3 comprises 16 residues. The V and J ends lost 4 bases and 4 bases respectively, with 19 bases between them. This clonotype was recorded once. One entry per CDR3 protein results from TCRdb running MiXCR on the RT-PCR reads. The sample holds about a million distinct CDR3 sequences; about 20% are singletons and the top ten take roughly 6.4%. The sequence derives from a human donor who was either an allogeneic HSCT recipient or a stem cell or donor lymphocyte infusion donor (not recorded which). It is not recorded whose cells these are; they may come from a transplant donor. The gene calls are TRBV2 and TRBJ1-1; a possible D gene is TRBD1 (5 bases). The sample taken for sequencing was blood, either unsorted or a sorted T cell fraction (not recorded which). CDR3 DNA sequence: TGTGCCAGCAGTGCCTGGGACTTTGGGGTGAGCACTGAAGCTTTCTTT. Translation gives CASSAWDFGVSTEAFF.